This T cell receptor beta chain is from a study of CD8+ T cells in alopecia areata. Whole-study findings and limits: Researchers report lesional scalp, most notably alopecia totalis/universalis, outstripped normal scalp in clonality. Scalp clonality decreased significantly with tofacitinib, and so did expanded CD8+ clones among the top 100.

With respect to this clone: Its target is not known.

Treatment reported: oral pan-JAK inhibitor, 5-10 mg twice daily. V was shortened by 0 bases and J by 1 base, with 10 bases between the two germline ends. Germline CDR1 is SGDLS and CDR2 is YYNGEE. The CDR3 extends over 15 amino acids. RNA was isolated and reverse transcribed to cDNA, the sequencing template. Method: immunoSEQ multiplex PCR; TCRdb's copy keeps in-frame clones and lacks some. The sample lists 95,000 to 150,000 clones, around 63% occurring once. The clonotype comes from a human donor with alopecia areata. This rearrangement joins TRBV9 to TRBJ1-1; possible D gene TRBD1, 5 bases. The specimen was CD4+ T cells sorted from blood, collected at week 4, from a patient treated with tofacitinib. CDR3 in DNA: TGTGCCAGCAGCGTAGCGGACACCAGGAACACTGAAGCTTTCTTT. Its translation: CASSVADTRNTEAFF.